The sequence of this TCR beta chain was determined in a study of blood T cell repertoires in COVID-19. Only in-frame clones appear in the TCRdb table, and some are missing; sequencing was by immunoSEQ multiplex PCR. In the table there are roughly 300,000 clones, about nine tenths of which are singletons. The CDR3 consists of 14 residues. The V gene's germline CDR1 is SGDLS and CDR2 YYNGEE. V was shortened by 7 bases and J by 6 bases, with 18 bases between the two germline ends. The sample consisted of PBMCs or T cells enriched from blood (not recorded which). This sequence was found in a woman aged 30 to 39 who had recovered from COVID-19. The chain couples TRBV9 to TRBJ2-3, with D possibly TRBD2 on 6 matching bases. The CDR3 loop reads CASGGGMKWDTQYF. CDR3 in DNA: TGTGCCAGCGGTGGCGGGATGAAGTGGGATACGCAGTATTTT.